This T cell receptor beta chain was identified in a study of identical twins (dated by TCRdb to 2016 to 2018). Regarding the complete study: The study deep-sequenced TCR alpha and beta repertoires from monozygotic twins, unrelated adults of various ages and cord blood to test whether fetal clonotypes persist. To rule out contamination, the twin experiments were replicated at different times with different library preparation protocols. Broad study findings and their caveats: Zero-insertion analyses could be partly confounded by invariant T cells such as MAIT and iNKT, although diverse VJ usage argued against such confounding for most clonotypes. In beta out-of-frame sequences, excess twin sharing was weaker, because having fewer shared sequences lowered the signal-to-noise ratio. In monozygotic twins, out-of-frame TCR alpha sharing was systematically underestimated by recombination models, although the models agreed with sharing between unrelated individuals. Because the same donors could not be followed over many years, conclusions were based on cross-sectional statistical analysis. Abundant cord blood beta clonotypes carried fewer insertions; young adult naive repertoires showed a weaker similar trend, while memory repertoires showed none. Compared with coincidental sharing between unrelated individuals, an excess of low generation-probability sequences was observed among out-of-frame TCR alpha sequences shared between twins.

Every donor was a healthy Caucasian. The study also sequenced three unrelated non-twin adults: a male aged 18 to 30, a male aged 50 to 60 and a female aged 50 to 60. Miltenyi CD45RO+ enrichment and human naive T-cell isolation kits were used to isolate memory (CD45RO+) and naive T cells from PBMC. The library relied on 5' RACE. Sequencing used an Illumina HiSeq 2000. Template switching introduced a universal primer binding site; the final cDNA contained a unique molecular identifier, enabling accurate counting of TCR cDNA molecules. First-strand cDNA for TCR alpha and beta chains was synthesized from specific primers in the conserved constant-segment region. Each cDNA library was double barcoded, with a SMART-Mk sample barcode plus Illumina barcodes, to control for contamination. TruSeq adapter sequences along with Illumina sample barcodes were introduced in two successive PCR steps. Sequencing of the TCR alpha and beta cDNA libraries was done on the Illumina HiSeq platform using custom primers. The study's own analysis went as follows. MiGEC processed the raw reads to extract unique molecular identifiers, while MiXCR was used to determine the CDR3 positions. Recombination models were inferred per individual with the repgenHMM and IGoR tools using an EM algorithm. Shared clonotype analysis was performed with the tcR package in R, normalizing sharing by the product of cloneset sizes. To study raw recombination without the effects of thymic and clonal selection, out-of-frame nonproductive sequences were analyzed. The raw public data were reprocessed by TCRdb itself: fastp quality trimming at Q25, MiXCR clonotype calling, in-frame beta chains only. Records with the same CDR3 protein are collapsed into one entry carrying the most frequent genes and DNA. The V and J calls and clone size are TCRdb's, not the authors'. The sample table holds around 670,000 distinct CDR3 sequences, of which 5.5% to 6.5% were seen once. The ten biggest clones cover 1.5% to 2% of the sample.

V and J are trimmed by 0 bases and 8 bases, and the gene matches miss 10 bases of the junction. The CDR3 starts with the cysteine, ends with the phenylalanine, and has 17 residues. Just CDR3 DNA is preserved here, 51 bases in frame from base 1. CDR1 and CDR2 were assigned from the germline V gene as LGHNA and YSLEER. This clonotype came up many times. No antigen is known for it. No per-base quality is available; no much larger clone lies one base away. The chain is encoded by TRBV4-3 joined to TRBJ1-4; TRBD1 agrees with 9 junctional bases. Sequences were obtained from naive T cells sorted from blood. Taken with the paper, the label for cell subset or site translates to: cells isolated with a human naive T-cell isolation kit. This sequence originates from a young man in good health. The sequence in DNA is TGCGCCAGCAGCCAAGATCTGTGGGGACAGGGTCACGAAAAACTGTTTTTT. Its translation reads: CASSQDLWGQGHEKLFF.